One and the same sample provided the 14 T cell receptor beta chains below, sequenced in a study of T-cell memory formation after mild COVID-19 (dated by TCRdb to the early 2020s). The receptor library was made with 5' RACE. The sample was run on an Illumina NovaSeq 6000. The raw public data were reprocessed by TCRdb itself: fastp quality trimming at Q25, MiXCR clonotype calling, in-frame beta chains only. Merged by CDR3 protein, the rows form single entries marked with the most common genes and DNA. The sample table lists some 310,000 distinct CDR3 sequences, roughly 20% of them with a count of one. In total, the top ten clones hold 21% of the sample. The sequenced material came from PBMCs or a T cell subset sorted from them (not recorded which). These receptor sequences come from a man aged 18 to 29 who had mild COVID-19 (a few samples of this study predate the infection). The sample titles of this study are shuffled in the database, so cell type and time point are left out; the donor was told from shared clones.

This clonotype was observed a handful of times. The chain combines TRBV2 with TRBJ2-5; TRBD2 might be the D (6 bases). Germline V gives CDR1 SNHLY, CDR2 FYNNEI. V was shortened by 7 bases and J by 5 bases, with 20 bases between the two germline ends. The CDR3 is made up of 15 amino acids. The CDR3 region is CASNPLAPLGETQYF. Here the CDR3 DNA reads TGTGCCAGCAACCCTCTAGCGCCCCTGGGTGAGACCCAGTACTTC.

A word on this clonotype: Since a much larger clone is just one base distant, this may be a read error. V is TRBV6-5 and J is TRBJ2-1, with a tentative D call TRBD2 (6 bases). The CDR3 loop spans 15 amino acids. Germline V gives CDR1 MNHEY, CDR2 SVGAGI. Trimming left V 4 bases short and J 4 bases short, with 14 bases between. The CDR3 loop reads CASSCSAGSYNEQFF. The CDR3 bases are TGTGCCAGCAGTTGCTCGGCGGGGTCGTACAATGAGCAGTTCTTC.

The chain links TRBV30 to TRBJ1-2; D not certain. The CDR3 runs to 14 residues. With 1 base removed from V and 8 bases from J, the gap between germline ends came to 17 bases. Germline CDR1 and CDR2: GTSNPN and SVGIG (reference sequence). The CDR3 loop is CAWSDDVYEKGYTF. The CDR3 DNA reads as TGTGCCTGGAGTGATGACGTTTATGAGAAAGGCTACACCTTC.

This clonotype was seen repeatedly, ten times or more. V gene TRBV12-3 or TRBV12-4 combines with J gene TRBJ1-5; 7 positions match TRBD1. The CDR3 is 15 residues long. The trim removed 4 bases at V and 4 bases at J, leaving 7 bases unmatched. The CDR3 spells CASSSGGGQNQPQHF. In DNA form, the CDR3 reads TGTGCCAGCAGTTCAGGGGGGGGACAAAATCAGCCCCAGCATTTT.

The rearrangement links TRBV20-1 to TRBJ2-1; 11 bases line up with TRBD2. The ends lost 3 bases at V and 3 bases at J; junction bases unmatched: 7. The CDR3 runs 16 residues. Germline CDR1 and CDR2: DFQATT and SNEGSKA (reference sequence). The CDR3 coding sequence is TGCAGTGCTAGGAGTACTAGCGGGGGATACTACAATGAGCAGTTCTTC. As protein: CSARSTSGGYYNEQFF.

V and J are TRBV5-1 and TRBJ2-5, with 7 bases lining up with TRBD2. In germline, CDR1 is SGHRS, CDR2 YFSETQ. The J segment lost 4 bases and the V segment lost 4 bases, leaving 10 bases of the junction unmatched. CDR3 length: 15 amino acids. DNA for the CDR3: TGCGCCAGCAGCCTGCTGGGGAGCGGGGTAGAGACCCAGTACTTC. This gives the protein CASSLLGSGVETQYF.

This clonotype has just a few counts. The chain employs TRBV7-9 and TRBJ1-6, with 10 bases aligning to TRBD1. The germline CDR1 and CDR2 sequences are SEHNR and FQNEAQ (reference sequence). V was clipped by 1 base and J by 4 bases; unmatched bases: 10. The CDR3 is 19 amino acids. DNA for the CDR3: TGTGCCAGCAGCTTAGTGGCTAGGACAGGGGGTGTTTATAATTCACCCCTCCACTTT. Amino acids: CASSLVARTGGVYNSPLHF.

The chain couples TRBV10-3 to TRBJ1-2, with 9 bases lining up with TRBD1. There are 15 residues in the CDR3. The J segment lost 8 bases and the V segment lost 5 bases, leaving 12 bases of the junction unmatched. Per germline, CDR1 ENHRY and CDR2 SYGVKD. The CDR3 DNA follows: TGTGCCATCAGTCCTCTGGGACAGGGCGCCGACGGCTACACCTTC. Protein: CAISPLGQGADGYTF.

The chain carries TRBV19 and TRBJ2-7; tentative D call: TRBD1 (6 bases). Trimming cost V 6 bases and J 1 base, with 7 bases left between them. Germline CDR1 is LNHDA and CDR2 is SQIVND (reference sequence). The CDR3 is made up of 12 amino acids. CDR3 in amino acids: CASSRGSYEQYF. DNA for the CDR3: TGTGCCAGTAGCAGGGGATCCTACGAGCAGTACTTC.

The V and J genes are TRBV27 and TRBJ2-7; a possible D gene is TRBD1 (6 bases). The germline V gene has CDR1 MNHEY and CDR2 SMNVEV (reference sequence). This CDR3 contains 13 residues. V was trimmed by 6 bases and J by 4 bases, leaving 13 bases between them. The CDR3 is CASSYGTHYEQYF. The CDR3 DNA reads TGTGCCAGCAGCTACGGGACACATTACGAGCAGTACTTC.

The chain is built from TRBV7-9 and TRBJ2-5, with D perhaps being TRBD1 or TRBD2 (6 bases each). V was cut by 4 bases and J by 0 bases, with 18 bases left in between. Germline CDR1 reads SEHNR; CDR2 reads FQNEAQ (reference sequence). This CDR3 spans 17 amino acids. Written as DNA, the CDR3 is TGTGCCAGCAGCTCATCTGGTCGGGGGCCGTACCAAGAGACCCAGTACTTC. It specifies CASSSSGRGPYQETQYF.

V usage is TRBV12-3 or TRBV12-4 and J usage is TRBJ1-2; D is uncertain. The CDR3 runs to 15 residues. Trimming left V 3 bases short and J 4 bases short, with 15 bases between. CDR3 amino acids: CASSFVGRRGYGYTF. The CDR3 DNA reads TGTGCCAGCAGTTTTGTTGGGCGCAGAGGCTATGGCTACACCTTC.

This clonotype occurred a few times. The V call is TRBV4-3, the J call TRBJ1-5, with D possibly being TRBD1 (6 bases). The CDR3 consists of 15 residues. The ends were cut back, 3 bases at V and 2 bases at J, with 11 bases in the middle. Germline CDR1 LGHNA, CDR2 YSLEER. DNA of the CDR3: TGCGCCAGCAGCCAGTACAGGGAGGGCAATCAGCCCCAGCATTTT. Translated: CASSQYREGNQPQHF.

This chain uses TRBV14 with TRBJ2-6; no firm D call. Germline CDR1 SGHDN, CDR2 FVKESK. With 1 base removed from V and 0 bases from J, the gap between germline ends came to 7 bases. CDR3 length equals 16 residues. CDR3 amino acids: CASSQVPLSGANVLTF. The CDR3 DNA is TGTGCCAGCAGCCAAGTACCGCTCTCTGGGGCCAACGTCCTGACTTTC. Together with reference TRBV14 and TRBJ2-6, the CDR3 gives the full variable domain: EAGVTQFPSHSVIEKGQTVTLRCDPISGHDNLYWYRRVMGKEIKFLLHFVKESKQDESGMPNNRFLAERTGGTYSTLKVQPAELEDSGVYFCASSQVPLSGANVLTFGAGSRLTVL.